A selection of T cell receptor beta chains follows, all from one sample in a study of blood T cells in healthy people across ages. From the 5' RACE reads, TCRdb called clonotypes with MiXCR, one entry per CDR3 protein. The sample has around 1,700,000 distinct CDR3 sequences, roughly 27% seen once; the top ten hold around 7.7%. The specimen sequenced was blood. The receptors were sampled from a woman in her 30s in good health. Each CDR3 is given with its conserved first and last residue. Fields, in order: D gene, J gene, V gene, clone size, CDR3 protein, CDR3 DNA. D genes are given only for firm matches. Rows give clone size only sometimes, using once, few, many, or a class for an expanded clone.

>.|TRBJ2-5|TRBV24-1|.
CATSDSRDGNSWETQYF
TGTGCCACCAGTGATTCCCGGGACGGCAATTCTTGGGAGACCCAGTACTTC
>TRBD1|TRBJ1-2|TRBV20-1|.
CSASAGTVYGYTF
TGCAGTGCTAGTGCCGGGACAGTCTATGGCTACACCTTC
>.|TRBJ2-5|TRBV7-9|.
CASSQPKEIQYF
TGTGCCAGCAGCCAACCTAAAGAGATCCAGTACTTC
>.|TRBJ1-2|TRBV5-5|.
CASSLVPDRTNYGYTF
TGTGCCAGCAGCTTAGTCCCGGACAGAACTAACTATGGCTACACCTTC
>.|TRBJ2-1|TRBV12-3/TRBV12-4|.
CASSPGQPQYSEQFF
TGTGCCAGCAGTCCTGGACAGCCCCAGTACAGTGAGCAGTTCTTC
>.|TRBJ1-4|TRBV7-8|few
CASSLASTGKLFF
TGTGCCAGCAGCTTAGCGAGTACGGGGAAACTGTTTTTT
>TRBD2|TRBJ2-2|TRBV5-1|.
CASSHLGLAGANTGELFF
TGCGCCAGCAGCCACCTCGGACTAGCGGGGGCCAACACCGGGGAGCTGTTTTTT
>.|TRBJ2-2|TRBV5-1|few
CASSENPNTGELFF
TGCGCCAGCAGCGAAAACCCTAACACCGGGGAGCTGTTTTTT
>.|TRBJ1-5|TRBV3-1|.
CASSPSESNQPQHF
TGTGCCAGCAGCCCTAGTGAGAGCAATCAGCCCCAGCATTTT
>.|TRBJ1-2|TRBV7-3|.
CASSLEGINYGYTF
TGTGCCAGCAGCTTGGAGGGAATTAACTATGGCTACACCTTC
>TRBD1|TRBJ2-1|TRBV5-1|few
CASSPDRGRNNEQFF
TGCGCCAGCAGCCCGGACAGGGGGCGGAACAATGAGCAGTTCTTC
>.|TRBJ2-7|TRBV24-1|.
CATSPLDWRLGYEQYF
TGTGCCACCAGTCCTCTAGATTGGAGACTGGGTTACGAGCAGTACTTC
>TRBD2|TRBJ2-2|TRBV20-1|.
CSVPGLVRTGELFF
TGCAGTGTTCCGGGACTAGTTCGTACCGGGGAGCTGTTTTTT
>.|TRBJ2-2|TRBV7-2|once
CAGSSIRGFTGELFF
TGTGCCGGCAGCTCCATACGGGGTTTCACCGGGGAGCTGTTTTTT
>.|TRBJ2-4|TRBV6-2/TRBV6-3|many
CASSFAGAAKNIQYF
TGTGCCAGCAGCTTCGCGGGGGCGGCCAAAAACATTCAGTACTTC
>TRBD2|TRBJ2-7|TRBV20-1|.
CSAIGTSGGEQYF
TGCAGTGCTATCGGGACTAGCGGAGGAGAGCAGTACTTC
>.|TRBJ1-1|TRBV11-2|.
CASSSVSGTLNTEAFF
TGTGCCAGCAGCTCCGTGTCGGGAACCCTGAACACTGAAGCTTTCTTT
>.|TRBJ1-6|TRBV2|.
CASSDDRGNSPLHF
TGTGCCAGCAGTGATGATAGGGGCAATTCACCCCTCCACTTT
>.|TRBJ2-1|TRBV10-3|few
CAISPQASSYNEQFF
TGTGCCATCAGCCCGCAGGCGAGCTCCTACAATGAGCAGTTCTTC
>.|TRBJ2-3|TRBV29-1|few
CSVVSYMARSSTDTQYF
TGCAGCGTTGTTAGTTATATGGCAAGATCTAGCACAGATACGCAGTATTTT
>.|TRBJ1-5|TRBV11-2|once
CASSWGVNQPQHF
TGTGCCAGCTCGTGGGGGGTCAATCAGCCCCAGCATTTT
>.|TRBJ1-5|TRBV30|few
CACTINQGPDQPQHF
TGTGCCTGCACAATTAACCAGGGGCCTGATCAGCCCCAGCATTTT
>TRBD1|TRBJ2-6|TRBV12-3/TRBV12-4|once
CASSRDRGAGANVLTF
TGTGCCAGCAGCCGGGACAGGGGGGCTGGGGCCAACGTCCTGACTTTC
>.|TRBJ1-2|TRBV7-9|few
CASSLAGGGQAAWTF
TGTGCCAGCAGCTTAGCCGGTGGAGGGCAGGCCGCTTGGACCTTC
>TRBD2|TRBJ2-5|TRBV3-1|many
CASSSAGGNQETQYF
TGTGCCAGCAGCTCAGCGGGAGGGAACCAAGAGACCCAGTACTTC
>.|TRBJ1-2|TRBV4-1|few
CASSPQGREGNYGYTF
TGCGCCAGCAGCCCCCAAGGAAGAGAGGGAAACTATGGCTACACCTTC
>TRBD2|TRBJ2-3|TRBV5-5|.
CANSLRLAGDLADTQYF
TGTGCCAACAGCTTGAGACTAGCGGGAGATCTGGCAGATACGCAGTATTTT
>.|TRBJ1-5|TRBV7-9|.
CASSHSGQNNQPQHF
TGTGCCAGCAGCCACAGCGGACAGAACAATCAGCCCCAGCATTTT
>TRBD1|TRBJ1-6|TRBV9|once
CASSLGRDRNSPLHF
TGTGCCAGCAGCTTAGGCCGGGACAGAAATTCACCCCTCCACTTT
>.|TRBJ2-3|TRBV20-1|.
CSARDISADTQYF
TGCAGTGCTAGAGATATCAGCGCAGATACGCAGTATTTT
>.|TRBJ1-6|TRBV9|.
CASSVSWGENSPLHF
TGTGCCAGCAGCGTATCCTGGGGGGAGAATTCACCCCTCCACTTT
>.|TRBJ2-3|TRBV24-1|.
CATSDSDFASTDTQYF
TGTGCCACCAGTGACTCTGACTTTGCTAGCACAGATACGCAGTATTTT
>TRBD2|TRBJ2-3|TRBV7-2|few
CAIIPSGGNTDTQYF
TGTGCCATCATCCCGAGCGGGGGGAACACAGATACGCAGTATTTT
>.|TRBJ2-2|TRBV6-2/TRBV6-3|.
CASSYWVGTQNTGELFF
TGTGCCAGCAGTTACTGGGTGGGCACCCAGAACACCGGGGAGCTGTTTTTT
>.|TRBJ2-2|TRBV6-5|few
CASHPPGGTGELFF
TGTGCCAGCCACCCACCGGGTGGCACCGGGGAGCTGTTTTTT
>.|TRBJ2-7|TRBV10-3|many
CAIGDNYEQYF
TGTGCCATCGGGGATAACTACGAGCAGTACTTC
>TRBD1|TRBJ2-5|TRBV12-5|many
CASGREQGARVGTQYF
TGTGCTAGTGGCCGCGAACAGGGGGCGAGGGTTGGGACCCAGTACTTC
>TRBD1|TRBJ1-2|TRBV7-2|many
CASSLARQGFGYTF
TGTGCCAGCAGCTTAGCTCGACAGGGGTTTGGCTACACCTTC
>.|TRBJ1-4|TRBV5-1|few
CASSIGGFGEKLFF
TGCGCCAGCAGCATTGGGGGTTTTGGTGAAAAACTGTTTTTT
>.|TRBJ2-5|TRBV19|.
CASTPLGSQETQYF
TGTGCCAGTACCCCCTTGGGGTCCCAAGAGACCCAGTACTTC
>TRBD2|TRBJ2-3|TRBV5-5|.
CASSHLLAGGLYTQYF
TGTGCCAGCAGCCACCTACTAGCGGGGGGGCTTTATACGCAGTATTTT
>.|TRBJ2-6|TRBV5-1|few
CASSPGLRSEANVLTF
TGCGCCAGCAGCCCGGGACTTCGCTCTGAGGCCAACGTCCTGACTTTC
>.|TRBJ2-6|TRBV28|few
CASTTPVPSGANVLTF
TGTGCCAGCACCACCCCGGTCCCCTCTGGGGCCAACGTCCTGACTTTC
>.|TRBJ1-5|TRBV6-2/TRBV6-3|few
CASSPLVGQPQHF
TGTGCCAGCAGCCCTCTGGTCGGGCAGCCCCAGCATTTT
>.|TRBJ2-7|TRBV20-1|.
CSLSGGAWNEQYF
TGCAGTCTAAGTGGGGGGGCCTGGAACGAGCAGTACTTC
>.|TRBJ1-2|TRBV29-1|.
CSVEVSGSQVYGYTF
TGCAGCGTTGAAGTGTCAGGGTCCCAGGTCTATGGCTACACCTTC
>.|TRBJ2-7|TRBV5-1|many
CASSSVPTTGRGEQYF
TGCGCCAGCAGCTCCGTCCCTACTACAGGGAGAGGGGAGCAGTACTTC
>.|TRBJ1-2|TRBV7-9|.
CASSLRRQGGGYTF
TGTGCCAGCAGCCTGAGGCGCCAGGGTGGAGGCTACACCTTC